This T cell receptor beta chain was sequenced during a study of T cells in localized non-small cell lung cancer. Study conclusions and caveats: Higher blood T cell density tracked longer overall survival. Appearance in adjacent lung was seen for a median approximately 58 of the top 100 tumor clones. Because sequencing included only one region (of the tumor), heterogeneity remains possible. Maximal T cell clonality occurred in uninvolved adjacent lung, with tumor ranking below it.

Details on this clone: The antigen remains unidentified.

CDR1 is SGHDT, CDR2 YYEEEE, per germline. The V and J ends lost 0 bases and 5 bases respectively, with 4 bases between them. The CDR3 length is 12 residues. Clones were sequenced by immunoSEQ multiplex PCR, and TCRdb holds only the in-frame ones, with some missing. Among roughly 53,000 clones listed, over 80% were seen once. The chain carries TRBV5-6 and TRBJ2-3; D unresolved. The starting material was peripheral blood mononuclear cells, obtained before any cancer treatment. The sequence was collected from a man aged 35 to 70 with stage III lung adenocarcinoma. The CDR3 sequence: CASSLGGDTQYF. The CDR3, as DNA: TGTGCCAGCAGCTTGGGAGGAGATACGCAGTATTTT.